This T cell receptor beta chain was sequenced for a study of blood T cells in healthy people across ages. This clonotype showed up just once. Alongside a J-beta primer mix, a sample-barcoded 5' primer served in a second PCR lasting about 7 to 11 cycles. MiXCR, run by TCRdb on the 5' RACE reads, gives a single entry per CDR3 protein. The sample includes some 1,800,000 distinct CDR3 sequences, around 42% seen only once; the top ten take about 23%. What was sequenced was blood. The TCR comes from a human donor in good health.

CDR3 in amino acids: CSARDRLAGSTETQYF. Written as DNA, the CDR3 is TGCAGTGCTAGAGATAGACTAGCGGGCTCGACGGAGACCCAGTACTTC. The genes are TRBV20-1 and TRBJ2-5, with 10 bases matching TRBD2. CDR3 length: 16 amino acids. The trim removed 0 bases at V and 5 bases at J, leaving 9 bases unmatched. In germline, CDR1 is DFQATT, CDR2 SNEGSKA (reference sequence).